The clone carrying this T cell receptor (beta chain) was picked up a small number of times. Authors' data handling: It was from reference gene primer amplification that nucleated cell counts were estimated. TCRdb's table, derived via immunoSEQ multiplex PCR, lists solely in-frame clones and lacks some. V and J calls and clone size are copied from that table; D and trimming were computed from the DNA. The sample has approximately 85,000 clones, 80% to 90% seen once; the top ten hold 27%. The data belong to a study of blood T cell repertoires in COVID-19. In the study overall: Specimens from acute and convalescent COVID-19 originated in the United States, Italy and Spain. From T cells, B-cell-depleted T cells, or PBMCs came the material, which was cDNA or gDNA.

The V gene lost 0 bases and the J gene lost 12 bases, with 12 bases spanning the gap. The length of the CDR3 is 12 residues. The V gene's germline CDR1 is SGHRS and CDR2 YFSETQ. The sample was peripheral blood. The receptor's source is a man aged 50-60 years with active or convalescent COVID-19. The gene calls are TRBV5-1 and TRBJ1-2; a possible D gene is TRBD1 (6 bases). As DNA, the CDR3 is TGCGCCAGCAGCTTGGAAGGGGGGGCAAACACCTTC. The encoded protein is CASSLEGGANTF.